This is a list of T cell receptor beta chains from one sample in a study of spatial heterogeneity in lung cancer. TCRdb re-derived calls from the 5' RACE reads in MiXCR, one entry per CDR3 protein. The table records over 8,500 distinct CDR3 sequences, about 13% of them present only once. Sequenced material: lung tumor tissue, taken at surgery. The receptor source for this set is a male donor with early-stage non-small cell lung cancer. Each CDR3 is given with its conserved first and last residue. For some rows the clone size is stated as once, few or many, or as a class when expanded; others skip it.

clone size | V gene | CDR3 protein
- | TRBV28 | CASSPRHHRVPDYGYTF
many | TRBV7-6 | CASSLYRTGVMSRETQYF
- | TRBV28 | CASSFSNTDTQYF
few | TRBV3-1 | CASSLPGQNDEQYF
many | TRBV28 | CASSPPDGSGATEAFF
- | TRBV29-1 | CSVDTQTGVETQYF
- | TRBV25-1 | CASRLGGNTGELFF
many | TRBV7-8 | CASSFTYSINQPQHF
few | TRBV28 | CASSGTASRFSTDTQYF
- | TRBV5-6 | CASSSRLGEYF
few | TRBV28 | CASSSPTGGSYEQYF
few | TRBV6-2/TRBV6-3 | CASRDPGANVLTF
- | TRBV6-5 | CASGSLGHNEQFF
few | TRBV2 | CASSEAMVKGTF
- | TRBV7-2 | CASSPRALRSETQYF
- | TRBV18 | CASSPREGENEQYF
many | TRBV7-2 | CASSIRRGNYGYTF
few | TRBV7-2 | CASGRDTIYF
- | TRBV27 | CASSLSWTSGGYEQYF
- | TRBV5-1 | CASSLNRQANTGELFF
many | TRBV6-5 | CASSLGARQPQHF
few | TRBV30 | CAWSRVQGDQPQHF
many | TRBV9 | CASSVGQGLYEQYF
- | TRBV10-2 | CASSLNWDTGSPLHF
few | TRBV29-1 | CSVERGGGETQYF
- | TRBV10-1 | CASSESKGYEQYF
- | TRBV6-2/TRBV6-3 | CASKRGGDNGELFF
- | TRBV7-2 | CASRPGQTSTDTQYF
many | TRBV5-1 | CASSFTGFSYEQYF
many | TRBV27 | CASSPNGFSGQPQHF
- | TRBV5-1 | CASSLMRGNTEAFF
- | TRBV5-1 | CASSLSRNTEAFF
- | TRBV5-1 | CASRAGGQRDTQYF
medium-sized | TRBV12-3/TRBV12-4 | CASSLSGMGNQPQHF
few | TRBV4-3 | CASSLLALSYNEQFF
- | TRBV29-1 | CSRAGPADTQYF
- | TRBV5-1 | CASSVQGGQPQHF
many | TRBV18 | CASSGSSYEQYF
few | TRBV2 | CASRDRRDNYGYTF
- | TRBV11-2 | CASSFGLAGATDTQYF
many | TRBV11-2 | CASSFGRGRKNTEAFF
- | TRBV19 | CASSIRTSGGAEEQFF
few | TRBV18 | CASSPPLWDYIRQETQYF